A selection of T cell receptor beta chains follows, all from one sample in a study of blood T cells in healthy people across ages. Each CDR3 protein gets one entry after TCRdb re-called the 5' RACE reads with MiXCR. Found here are some 1.8 million distinct CDR3 sequences, about 39% of them singletons; the top ten hold about 23%. The material sequenced was blood. The source of these receptors is a human donor in good health. CDR3s include the opening cysteine and the closing phenylalanine or tryptophan. Each record gives: V gene, clone size, D gene, J gene, CDR3 DNA, CDR3 protein. The D gene is left open where the match is weak. Size tells how often a clone was seen (once, few, many) or the class of an expanded clone, and some rows leave it out.

v_gene: TRBV29-1; abundance: NA; d_gene: NA; j_gene: TRBJ2-3; CDR3nt: TGCAGCGCCGCCCGGGTTACGCAGTATTTT; CDR3aa: CSAARVTQYF
v_gene: TRBV6-2/TRBV6-3; abundance: few; d_gene: NA; j_gene: TRBJ2-6; CDR3nt: TGTGCCAGCAGTTTCGACAGGATCGTCCTGACTTTC; CDR3aa: CASSFDRIVLTF
v_gene: TRBV6-6; abundance: NA; d_gene: NA; j_gene: TRBJ1-1; CDR3nt: TGTGCCAGCAGTTACATCCGGAGCACTGAAGCTTTCTTT; CDR3aa: CASSYIRSTEAFF
v_gene: TRBV15; abundance: NA; d_gene: TRBD1; j_gene: TRBJ1-4; CDR3nt: TGTGCCACCAGAGGACAGGGGGCTGGAGAAAAACTGTTTTTT; CDR3aa: CATRGQGAGEKLFF
v_gene: TRBV6-5; abundance: many; d_gene: NA; j_gene: TRBJ2-7; CDR3nt: TGTGCCAGCAGTCGGAGACAGCCCGATTACGAGCAGTACTTC; CDR3aa: CASSRRQPDYEQYF
v_gene: TRBV5-4; abundance: NA; d_gene: NA; j_gene: TRBJ2-1; CDR3nt: TGTGCCAGCAGCATGGGCCGTACCGGGTACAATGAGCAGTTCTTC; CDR3aa: CASSMGRTGYNEQFF
v_gene: TRBV9; abundance: NA; d_gene: NA; j_gene: TRBJ1-2; CDR3nt: TGTGCCAGCAGCCCAGCGACTGGGACGGACGGGGGCTACACCTTC; CDR3aa: CASSPATGTDGGYTF
v_gene: TRBV28; abundance: NA; d_gene: NA; j_gene: TRBJ2-5; CDR3nt: TGTGCCAGCGGTTCCGGGGTGGGGGGCAGCCAGACCCAGTACTTC; CDR3aa: CASGSGVGGSQTQYF
v_gene: TRBV7-8; abundance: NA; d_gene: NA; j_gene: TRBJ1-5; CDR3nt: TGTGCCAGCAGCCAATCGGTTTCATGGTATAGCAATCAGCCCCAGCATTTT; CDR3aa: CASSQSVSWYSNQPQHF
v_gene: TRBV5-5; abundance: NA; d_gene: NA; j_gene: TRBJ1-5; CDR3nt: TGTGCCAGCAGCTTGGTTCCGACCCGGGATAGCAATCAGCCCCAGCATTTT; CDR3aa: CASSLVPTRDSNQPQHF
v_gene: TRBV20-1; abundance: NA; d_gene: NA; j_gene: TRBJ1-2; CDR3nt: TGCAGTGCTAGAGATCCGAAAGGGCAAATCTATGGCTACACCTTC; CDR3aa: CSARDPKGQIYGYTF
v_gene: TRBV7-3; abundance: NA; d_gene: NA; j_gene: TRBJ2-1; CDR3nt: TGTGCCAGCAGCTCATCCCCCCAGGGATACAATGAGCAGTTCTTC; CDR3aa: CASSSSPQGYNEQFF
v_gene: TRBV7-9; abundance: few; d_gene: NA; j_gene: TRBJ2-5; CDR3nt: TGTGCCAGCAGCTTTGCCGGGACATACCAAGAGACCCAGTACTTC; CDR3aa: CASSFAGTYQETQYF
v_gene: TRBV7-2; abundance: few; d_gene: NA; j_gene: TRBJ1-1; CDR3nt: TGTGCCAGCAGCTTAGAAAGGGTGTTGGACACTGAAGCTTTCTTT; CDR3aa: CASSLERVLDTEAFF
v_gene: TRBV11-2; abundance: few; d_gene: NA; j_gene: TRBJ2-5; CDR3nt: TGTGCCAGCAGCACATTCACGGGCTCGTCAAAAGGCGAGACCCAGTACTTC; CDR3aa: CASSTFTGSSKGETQYF
v_gene: TRBV20-1; abundance: NA; d_gene: NA; j_gene: TRBJ1-1; CDR3nt: TGCAGTGCTCGACGGAGGGAGACTGAAGCTTTCTTT; CDR3aa: CSARRRETEAFF
v_gene: TRBV4-1; abundance: NA; d_gene: NA; j_gene: TRBJ1-2; CDR3nt: TGCGCCAGCAGCCAAGCCGGGGGACGGAACTATGGCTACACCTTC; CDR3aa: CASSQAGGRNYGYTF
v_gene: TRBV5-1; abundance: NA; d_gene: NA; j_gene: TRBJ1-5; CDR3nt: TGCGCCAGCAGCCAGGGCCCACAAAATCAGCCCCAGCATTTT; CDR3aa: CASSQGPQNQPQHF
v_gene: TRBV6-8; abundance: few; d_gene: NA; j_gene: TRBJ2-7; CDR3nt: TGTGCCAGCAGTTCCGACAGAAGGACCTCCTACGAGCAGTACTTC; CDR3aa: CASSSDRRTSYEQYF
v_gene: TRBV15; abundance: NA; d_gene: NA; j_gene: TRBJ1-2; CDR3nt: TGTGCCACCAGCAGAGATTTGTATACCGGGACGCATGGCTACACCTTC; CDR3aa: CATSRDLYTGTHGYTF
v_gene: TRBV29-1; abundance: NA; d_gene: NA; j_gene: TRBJ1-2; CDR3nt: TGCAGCGTTGAGGAGACAGCAAGCTATGGCTACACCTTC; CDR3aa: CSVEETASYGYTF
v_gene: TRBV7-2; abundance: NA; d_gene: TRBD2; j_gene: TRBJ2-7; CDR3nt: TGTGCCAGCAGCCGCGCGGCGGGGGGAGCGAACGAGCAGTACTTC; CDR3aa: CASSRAAGGANEQYF
v_gene: TRBV25-1; abundance: NA; d_gene: NA; j_gene: TRBJ1-1; CDR3nt: TGTGCCAGCAGTGATGAGGCGGTCGAAGCTTTCTTT; CDR3aa: CASSDEAVEAFF
v_gene: TRBV29-1; abundance: NA; d_gene: TRBD1; j_gene: TRBJ1-2; CDR3nt: TGCAGCGTCGGACAGGAGTTTAACTATGGCTACACCTTC; CDR3aa: CSVGQEFNYGYTF
v_gene: TRBV6-4; abundance: NA; d_gene: TRBD1; j_gene: TRBJ1-2; CDR3nt: TGTGCCAGCAAATCAGGGGGGCGAGGCTACACCTTC; CDR3aa: CASKSGGRGYTF
v_gene: TRBV10-3; abundance: few; d_gene: TRBD1; j_gene: TRBJ2-1; CDR3nt: TGTGCCATCAGTGAGACCGGACAGGGTGCCGCTGATGAGCAGTTCTTC; CDR3aa: CAISETGQGAADEQFF
v_gene: TRBV20-1; abundance: NA; d_gene: NA; j_gene: TRBJ2-7; CDR3nt: TGCAGTGCTAAAGTTCAGAGTCCTTCCTACGAGCAGTACTTC; CDR3aa: CSAKVQSPSYEQYF